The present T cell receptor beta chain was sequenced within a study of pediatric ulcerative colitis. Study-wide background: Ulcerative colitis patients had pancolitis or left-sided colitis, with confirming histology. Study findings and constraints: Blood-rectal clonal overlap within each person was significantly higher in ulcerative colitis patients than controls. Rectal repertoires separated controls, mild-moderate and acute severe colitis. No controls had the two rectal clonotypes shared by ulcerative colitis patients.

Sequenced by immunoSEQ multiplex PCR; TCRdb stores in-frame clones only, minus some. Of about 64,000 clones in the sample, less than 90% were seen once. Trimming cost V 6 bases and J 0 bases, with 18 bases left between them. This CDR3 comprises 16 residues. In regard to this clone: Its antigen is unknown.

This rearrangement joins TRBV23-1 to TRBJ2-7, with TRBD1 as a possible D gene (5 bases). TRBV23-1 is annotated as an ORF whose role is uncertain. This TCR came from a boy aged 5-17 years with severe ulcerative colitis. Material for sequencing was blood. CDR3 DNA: TGCGCCAGCAGCCCCTATGGGGCCAAGATCTCCTACGAGCAGTACTTC. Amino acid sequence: CASSPYGAKISYEQYF.